The 20 T cell receptor beta chains listed next were all sequenced from one sample in a study of post-analysis software for immune sequencing data. These receptors' antigens are unknown. Sequencing libraries made from TCR beta cDNA carried unique molecular identifiers. TCRdb ran MiXCR on the PCR reads and lists one entry per CDR3 protein. This sample yields around 700,000 distinct CDR3 sequences, of which 55% to 60% are seen a single time; approximately 10% belongs to the top ten. Broader study findings: With TRBV5-6, TRBV5-1 and TRBV20-1 included, 4 or 5 TRBV segments were more frequent in patients than in controls.

The material sequenced was blood. The receptors derive from a girl under 10 years old with multiple sclerosis.

CDR3 amino acids: CASGLSLKTGASTDTQYF. As DNA, the CDR3 is TGTGCTAGTGGTTTGTCCCTTAAGACAGGGGCTAGCACAGATACGCAGTATTTT. This sequence joins TRBV12-5 and TRBJ2-3; the match to TRBD1 covers 8 bases. V gave up 2 bases and J gave up 0 bases; unmatched junction bases: 10. The CDR3 consists of 18 residues. Germline CDR1 LGHNT, CDR2 FRNRAP.

CDR3 amino acids: CSSRWGNEQFF. CDR3 nucleotide sequence: TGCAGCTCCCGGTGGGGGAATGAGCAGTTCTTC. The gene calls are TRBV29-1 and TRBJ2-1, with D perhaps given as TRBD1 or TRBD2 (5 bases each). The CDR3 contains 11 residues. The germline CDR1 and CDR2 sequences are SQVTM and ANQGSEA. V was pared by 8 bases and J by 7 bases, with 12 bases between.

The chain's CDR3 is CASRELAGGSGAPNIQYF. For the CDR3, the DNA is TGTGCCAGCAGAGAATTAGCGGGAGGGTCTGGGGCCCCGAACATTCAGTACTTC. The rearrangement uses TRBV2 and TRBJ2-4; the match to TRBD2 covers 11 bases. With V trimmed by 6 bases and J by 7 bases, 17 bases remained unmatched. This CDR3 comprises 18 residues. Germline CDR1 and CDR2: SNHLY and FYNNEI.

The V call is TRBV7-9, the J call TRBJ2-3; no clear D gene. With 3 bases removed from V and 4 bases from J, the gap between germline ends came to 8 bases. Germline values: CDR1 SEHNR, CDR2 FQNEAQ (reference sequence). This CDR3 is 13 amino acids long. The CDR3 reads CASSLRISDTQYF. The CDR3 region has the DNA TGTGCCAGCAGCTTGAGGATCTCAGATACGCAGTATTTT.

The chain has TRBV10-1 and TRBJ2-3; TRBD2 matches at 9 bases. CDR1 and CDR2 from the germline V gene are WNHNN and SYGVQD (reference sequence). The CDR3 runs 15 residues. The V segment lost 5 bases and the J segment 3 bases; nucleotides outside the gene matches: 6. CDR3 protein: CASSTFSGRTDTQYF. DNA of the CDR3: TGCGCCAGCAGTACCTTTAGCGGGAGAACAGATACGCAGTATTTT.

The chain is built from TRBV5-5 and TRBJ2-1; D unclear. Trimming cost V 2 bases and J 7 bases, with 7 bases left between them. The CDR3 runs to 12 residues. Looked up from germline, CDR1 is SGHKS and CDR2 is YYEKEE (reference sequence). The DNA for the CDR3 is TGTGCCAGCAGCTTCGACTCTAATGAGCAGTTCTTC. Residues: CASSFDSNEQFF. Full variable domain (rest looked up from reference TRBV5-5 and TRBJ2-1): DAGVTQSPTHLIKTRGQQVTLRCSPISGHKSVSWYQQVLGQGPQFIFQYYEKEERGRGNFPDRFSARQFPNYSSELNVNALLLGDSALYLCASSFDSNEQFFGPGTRLTVL.

This chain connects TRBV3-1 to TRBJ2-5; unclear D gene. V lost 3 bases and J lost 2, with 16 bases in between. CDR1 is LGHDT, CDR2 YNNKEL, per germline (reference sequence). The CDR3 is 16 amino acids. CDR3 nucleotide sequence: TGTGCCAGCAGCCAGAGAGGCTTAAGCGAACAAGAGACCCAGTACTTC. Translation gives CASSQRGLSEQETQYF.

V and J are TRBV6-5 and TRBJ2-3, with D hard to call. CDR3 length equals 14 residues. In germline, CDR1 is MNHEY, CDR2 SVGAGI. The ends were cut back, 6 bases at V and 6 bases at J, with 16 bases in the middle. CDR3 region: CASRPDGGPDTQYF. The CDR3 region has the DNA TGTGCCAGCAGACCAGATGGCGGCCCGGATACGCAGTATTTT.

The rearrangement links TRBV20-1 to TRBJ1-2, with D unresolved. Germline loops: CDR1 DFQATT, CDR2 SNEGSKA (reference sequence). The CDR3 loop spans 16 amino acids. V lost 2 bases and J 0 bases, leaving 16 bases between the germline ends. The CDR3 bases are TGCAGTGCTAGATCTGGGGTGGCAGTCTCTAACTATGGCTACACCTTC. It yields the protein CSARSGVAVSNYGYTF.

This clonotype was observed a handful of times. The gene calls are TRBV20-1 and TRBJ1-5, with a tentative D call TRBD1 (6 bases). The CDR3 runs to 16 residues. Deletions cut 5 bases from V and 5 bases from J, with 22 bases between. Germline V CDR1 and CDR2: DFQATT, SNEGSKA (reference sequence). The CDR3 protein is CSAPQIGQSSDQPQHF. The CDR3 coding sequence is TGCAGTGCTCCTCAGATAGGACAGTCATCGGATCAGCCCCAGCATTTT.

This clonotype turned up a few times. The genes are TRBV3-1 and TRBJ2-1; tentatively, D is TRBD1 (6 bases). CDR3 length: 14 residues. Germline CDR1 LGHDT, CDR2 YNNKEL (reference sequence). V was shortened by 3 bases and J by 1 base, with 7 bases between the two germline ends. The DNA of the CDR3 is TGTGCCAGCAGCCACAGGGGTTCCTACAATGAGCAGTTCTTC. Its translation is CASSHRGSYNEQFF.

V and J are TRBV21-1 and TRBJ2-7. TRBV21-1 is a listed pseudogene. The CDR3 consists of 15 residues. DNA of the CDR3: TGTGCCAGCAGCCGCCGTAGGGAGAGCTCCTACGAGCAGTACTTC. Protein product: CASSRRRESSYEQYF.

V usage is TRBV2 and J usage is TRBJ2-1, with 8 bases matching TRBD2. The CDR3 spans 15 residues. Germline values: CDR1 SNHLY, CDR2 FYNNEI. The ends lost 6 bases at V and 2 bases at J; junction bases unmatched: 6. The CDR3 sequence is CASREASGPYNEQFF. CDR3 in DNA: TGTGCCAGCAGGGAGGCTAGCGGGCCCTACAATGAGCAGTTCTTC.

This sequence joins TRBV6-5 and TRBJ2-3, with 10 positions matching TRBD1. Losses at the gene ends were 2 bases for V and 10 bases for J; bases not matched to a gene: 15. Germline-derived CDR1 and CDR2 are MNHEY and SVGAGI. The CDR3 consists of 17 residues. The CDR3 region has the DNA TGTGCCAGCAGTTACGGGGTTGACAGGGGGCGTTACGTCCCGCAGTATTTT. Translated, it gives CASSYGVDRGRYVPQYF.

The gene calls are TRBV4-1 and TRBJ1-2; no clear D. Germline V CDR1 and CDR2: MGHRA, YSYEKL. The CDR3 is 16 amino acids. Trimming took 5 bases from V and 6 from J, leaving 22 bases between them. In DNA, the CDR3 is TGCGCCAGCAGCACTAGAACCTCTCGAGGTCTCGATGGCTACACCTTC. Its translation: CASSTRTSRGLDGYTF.

This clonotype was seen more than once but under ten times. The J gene is TRBJ2-1, the V gene TRBV20-1; maybe TRBD2 (6 bases). The CDR3 covers 16 residues. V lost 3 bases to trimming and J lost 5 bases, with 20 bases between them. CDR1 is DFQATT, CDR2 SNEGSKA, per germline (reference sequence). The CDR3 loop reads CSARKMRGTGDNEQFF. The CDR3 DNA is TGCAGTGCTAGGAAGATGCGGGGCACCGGCGACAATGAGCAGTTCTTC.

The gene calls are TRBV9 and TRBJ2-7; 7 nucleotides line up with TRBD2. Germline-derived CDR1 and CDR2 are SGDLS and YYNGEE. CDR3 size: 15 residues. The V and J ends lost 0 bases and 0 bases, in that order; junction bases with no gene match: 3. CDR3 DNA: TGTGCCAGCAGCGTAGGGGGGGGTTTCTCCTACGAGCAGTACTTC. Protein product: CASSVGGGFSYEQYF.

This clonotype was detected only a few times. The rearrangement links TRBV5-1 to TRBJ2-5, with 11 bases matching TRBD2. This CDR3 is 16 amino acids long. CDR1 is SGHRS and CDR2 is YFSETQ in the germline V gene. With V trimmed by 4 bases and J by 5 bases, 10 bases remained unmatched. CDR3 nucleotide sequence: TGCGCCAGCAGCCTGCAAACTAGCGGGGGCCGGGAGACCCAGTACTTC. Encoded protein: CASSLQTSGGRETQYF.

The gene calls are TRBV5-1 and TRBJ2-7, with D possibly matching TRBD2 (5 bases). V lost 0 bases to trimming and J lost 0 bases, with 13 bases between them. CDR3 length: 16 amino acids. From germline, CDR1 is SGHRS and CDR2 YFSETQ. The CDR3 DNA is TGCGCCAGCAGCTTGGGCCGCGAGGGAATCTCCTACGAGCAGTACTTC. Amino acid sequence: CASSLGREGISYEQYF.

The chain has TRBV4-2 and TRBJ2-4; 9 bases align to TRBD2. Germline V gives CDR1 LGHNA, CDR2 YNFKEQ. With V trimmed by 3 bases and J by 9 bases, 6 bases remained unmatched. This CDR3 region has 14 residues. CDR3 sequence reads: CASSQGLALGIQYF. The CDR3 DNA reads TGTGCCAGCAGCCAGGGACTAGCTCTCGGCATTCAGTACTTC.